The clone carrying this T cell receptor beta chain came up many times. Its cognate antigen is unknown. TCRdb reprocessed the 5' RACE reads with MiXCR, giving one entry per CDR3 protein. The repertoire holds 15,000 to 20,000 distinct CDR3 sequences, roughly 7% seen once, with 20% to 25% in the top ten. This sample's time point: sample taken at primary tumor resection. This entry comes from a study of spatial heterogeneity in lung cancer. Overall study context: Every unique TCR and UMI combination, on average, appeared more than ten times in raw reads.

Study-level results: It was found that expanded intratumoral alpha and beta TCR counts tracked tumor mutation counts.

The CDR3 is 14 residues long. Germline lookup yields CDR1 MDHEN and CDR2 SYDVKM. With 5 bases removed from V and 4 bases from J, the gap between germline ends came to 14 bases. The material was lung tumor tissue, obtained at surgery. J is TRBJ1-2 and V is TRBV28; D unclear. This sequence was found in a female donor with early-stage non-small cell lung cancer. CDR3 nucleotide sequence: TGTGCCAGCAGTCGGGGTACAGCCTCCTATGGCTACACCTTC. The encoded protein is CASSRGTASYGYTF.